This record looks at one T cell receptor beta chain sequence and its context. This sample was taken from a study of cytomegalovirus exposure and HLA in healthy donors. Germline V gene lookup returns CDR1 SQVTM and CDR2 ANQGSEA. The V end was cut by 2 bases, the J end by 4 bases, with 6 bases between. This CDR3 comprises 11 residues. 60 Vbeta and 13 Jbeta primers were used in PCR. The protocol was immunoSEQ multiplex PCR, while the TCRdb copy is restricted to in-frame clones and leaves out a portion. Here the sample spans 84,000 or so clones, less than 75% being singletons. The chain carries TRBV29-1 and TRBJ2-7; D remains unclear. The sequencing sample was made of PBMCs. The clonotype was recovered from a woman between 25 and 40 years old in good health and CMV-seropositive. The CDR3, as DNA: TGCAGCGTTGAACAGGAATACGAGCAGTACTTC. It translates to CSVEQEYEQYF.